This T cell receptor beta chain was sequenced for a study of OX40 agonist ivuxolimab in advanced cancers. The method was immunoSEQ multiplex PCR; TCRdb's version includes in-frame clones alone and lacks a portion of them. The data show roughly 60,000 clones, with around 81% seen just once and about 3.7% held by the top ten. Study-level findings and limits: Researchers report that CD8+ T cells had, on average, more expanded clones than CD4+.

In germline, CDR1 is SGDLS, CDR2 YYNGEE. The germline V and J ends were trimmed by 2 bases and 3 bases, with 19 bases remaining between them. This CDR3 spans 17 amino acids. In the case of this clone: Its antigen is unidentified.

This TCR derives from an adult with an advanced solid tumor such as melanoma, head and neck, liver or kidney cancer. The input for sequencing was CD4+ or CD8+ T cells sorted from blood, taken in a trial of the OX40 agonist ivuxolimab. The chain recombines TRBV9 with TRBJ2-3; tentatively, D is TRBD2 (6 bases). CDR3 residues: CASSVPPGGDSTDTQYF. CDR3 nucleotide sequence: TGTGCCAGCAGCGTCCCCCCCGGAGGGGATTCGACAGATACGCAGTATTTT.